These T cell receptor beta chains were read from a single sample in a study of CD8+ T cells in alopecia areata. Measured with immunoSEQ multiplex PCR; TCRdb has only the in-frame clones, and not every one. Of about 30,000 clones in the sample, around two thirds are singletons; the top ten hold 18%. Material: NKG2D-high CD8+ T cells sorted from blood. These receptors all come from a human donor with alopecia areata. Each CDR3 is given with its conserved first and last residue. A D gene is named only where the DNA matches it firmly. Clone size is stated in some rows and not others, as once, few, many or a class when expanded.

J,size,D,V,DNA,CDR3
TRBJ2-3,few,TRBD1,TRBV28,TGTGCCAGCAGATCCGGGACAGCTAGCACAGATACGCAGTATTTT,CASRSGTASTDTQYF
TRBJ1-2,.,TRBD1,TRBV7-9,TGTGCCAGCAGCCCACCGACAGGGAGGGAGGGCTACACCTTC,CASSPPTGREGYTF
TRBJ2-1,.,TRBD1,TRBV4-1,TGCGCCAGCAGCCAGCCCTCGGGACAGGGGAAGTTCTTC,CASSQPSGQGKFF
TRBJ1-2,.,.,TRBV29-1,TGCAGCGTAGTGACAGGACCCTATGGCTACACCTTC,CSVVTGPYGYTF
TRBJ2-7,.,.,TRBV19,TGTGCCAGTAGTTTCTCTGCGGGAACCGAGCAGTACTTC,CASSFSAGTEQYF
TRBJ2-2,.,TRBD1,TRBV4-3,TGCGCCAGCAGCCAAGCTGCTGACAGGGCGTACACCGGGGAGCTGTTTTTT,CASSQAADRAYTGELFF
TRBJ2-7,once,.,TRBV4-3,TGCGCCAGCAGCCAAGATCTGGGGGCGGGCGAGCAGTACTTC,CASSQDLGAGEQYF
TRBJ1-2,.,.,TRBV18,TGTGCCAGCTCACCACCGCGGGGCGCGGACTATGGCTACACCTTC,CASSPPRGADYGYTF
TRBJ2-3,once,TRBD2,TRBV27,TGTGCCAGCAGTTTAGGGACTAGCGGGGCAGATACGCAGTATTTT,CASSLGTSGADTQYF
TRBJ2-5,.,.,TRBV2,TGTGCCAGCAGCGAAGAATGGCCGGAAGAGACCCAGTACTTC,CASSEEWPEETQYF
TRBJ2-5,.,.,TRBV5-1,TGCGCCAGCAGCTGGGGAGTACGGTCGGGAGAGACCCAGTACTTC,CASSWGVRSGETQYF
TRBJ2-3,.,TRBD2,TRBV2,TGCGCCAGCAGTGAAGCGCTTAGCGGGGGGACAGATACGCAGTATTTT,CASSEALSGGTDTQYF
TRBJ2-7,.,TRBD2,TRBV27,TGTGCCAGCAGCTTACGGACTAGCGGCTACGAGCAGTACTTC,CASSLRTSGYEQYF
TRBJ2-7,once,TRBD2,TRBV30,TGTGCCTGGAGTTTGGTTAGCGGGAGCTACGAGCAGTACTTC,CAWSLVSGSYEQYF
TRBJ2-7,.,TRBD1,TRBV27,TGTGCCAGCAGTCACAGGGGTCCCTACGAGCAGTACTTC,CASSHRGPYEQYF
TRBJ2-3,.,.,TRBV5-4,TGTGCCAGCAGCTTGTATGGTCTTAGCACAGATACGCAGTATTTT,CASSLYGLSTDTQYF
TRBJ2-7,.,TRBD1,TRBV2,TGTGCCAGCAGTGAAGCCGGGACAGCCTACGAGCAGTACTTC,CASSEAGTAYEQYF
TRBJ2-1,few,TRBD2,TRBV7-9,TGTGCCAGCAGCTCGGGACTAGCGGGAACCTACAATGAGCAGTTCTTC,CASSSGLAGTYNEQFF
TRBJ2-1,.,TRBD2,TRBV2,TGTGCCAGCAGTGAAGCCCCCCCGGGACTAGCGGGAAACAATGAGCAGTTCTTC,CASSEAPPGLAGNNEQFF
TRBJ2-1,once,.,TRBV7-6,TGTGCCAGCAGCTTAGATGCAGTAGGTTCGTATGCAAATGAGCAGTTCTTC,CASSLDAVGSYANEQFF
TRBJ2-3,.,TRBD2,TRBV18,TGTGCCAGCTCACCACCCCCTAGCGGGGGCGCCTCAGATACGCAGTATTTT,CASSPPPSGGASDTQYF
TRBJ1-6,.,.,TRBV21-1,TGTGCCAGCAGCAAAAAGAAAAAGGGGACAGTAATCAGGAATTCACCCCTCCACTTT,CASSKKKKGTVIRNSPLHF
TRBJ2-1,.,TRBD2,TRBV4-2,TGTGCCAGCAGCCCTCGACTAGCGGATAGCTCCTACAATGAGCAGTTCTTC,CASSPRLADSSYNEQFF
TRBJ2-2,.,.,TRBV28,TGTGCCAGCAGTTTGACTTCGAACACCGGGGAGCTGTTTTTT,CASSLTSNTGELFF